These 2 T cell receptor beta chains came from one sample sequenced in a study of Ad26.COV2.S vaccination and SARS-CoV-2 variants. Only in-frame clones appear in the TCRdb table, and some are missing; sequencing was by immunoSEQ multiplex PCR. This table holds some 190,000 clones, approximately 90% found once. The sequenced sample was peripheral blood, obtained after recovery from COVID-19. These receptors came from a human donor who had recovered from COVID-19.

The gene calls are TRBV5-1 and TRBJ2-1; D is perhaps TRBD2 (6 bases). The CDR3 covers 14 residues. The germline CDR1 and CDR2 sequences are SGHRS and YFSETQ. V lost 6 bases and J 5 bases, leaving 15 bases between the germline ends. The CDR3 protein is CASTRDSVDNEQFF. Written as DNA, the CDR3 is TGCGCCAGCACTCGGGACTCCGTAGACAATGAGCAGTTCTTC.

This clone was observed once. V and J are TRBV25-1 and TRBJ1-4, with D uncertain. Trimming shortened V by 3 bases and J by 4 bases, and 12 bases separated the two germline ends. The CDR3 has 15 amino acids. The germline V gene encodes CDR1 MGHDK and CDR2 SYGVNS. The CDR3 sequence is CASSDTGGSNEKLFF. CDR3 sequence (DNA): TGTGCCAGCAGTGACACTGGCGGGAGTAATGAAAAACTGTTTTTT.